This T cell receptor beta chain was identified in a study of post-analysis software for immune sequencing data. Background on the study: Patients had relapsing-remitting, secondary progressive or progressive-relapsing multiple sclerosis; some lacked subtype. Broader study findings: The study found significantly lower normalized Chao1 diversity in multiple sclerosis patients than in controls. With TRBV5-6, TRBV5-1 and TRBV20-1 included, roughly five TRBV segments were more frequent in patients than in controls. Pronounced co-clustering by F measure was evident among identically batched samples.

This clonotype was seen a single time. Its target is not known. Each TCR beta cDNA library carried unique molecular identifiers. With roughly 0.85 to 11 million T cells as the source, roughly 0.5 million cDNA molecules resulted. A single record per CDR3 protein comes from TCRdb applying MiXCR to the PCR reads. Of approximately 630,000 distinct CDR3 sequences listed, over 45% are singletons. This CDR3 is built from 13 residues. Per the germline V gene, CDR1 is SEHNR and CDR2 is FQNEAQ (reference sequence). What was sequenced was blood. The J gene is TRBJ2-5, the V gene TRBV7-9; D uncertain. Near its end, the DNA agrees better with TRBJ2-7, so the J call may be wrong. This clonotype was obtained from a girl aged 2 to 9 with multiple sclerosis. CDR3 loop: CASSSRVGYEQYF. DNA for the CDR3: TGTGCCAGCAGCTCCCGTGTTGGCTACGAGCAGTACTTC.